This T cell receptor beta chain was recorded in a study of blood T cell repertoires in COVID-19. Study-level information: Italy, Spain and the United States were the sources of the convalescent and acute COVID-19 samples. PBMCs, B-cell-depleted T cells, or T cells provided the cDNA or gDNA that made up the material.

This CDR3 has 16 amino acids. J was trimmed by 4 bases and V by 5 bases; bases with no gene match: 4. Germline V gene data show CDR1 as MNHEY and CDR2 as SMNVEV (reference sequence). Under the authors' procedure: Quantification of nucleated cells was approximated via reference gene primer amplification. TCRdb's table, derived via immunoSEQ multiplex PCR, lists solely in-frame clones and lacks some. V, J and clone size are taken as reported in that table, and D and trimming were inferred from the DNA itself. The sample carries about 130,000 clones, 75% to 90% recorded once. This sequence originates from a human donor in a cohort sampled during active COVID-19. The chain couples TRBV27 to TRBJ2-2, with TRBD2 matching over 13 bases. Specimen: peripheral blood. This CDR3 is CASSAGLAGITGELFF. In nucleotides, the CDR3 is TGTGCCAGCAGTGCGGGACTAGCGGGAATCACCGGGGAGCTGTTTTTT.